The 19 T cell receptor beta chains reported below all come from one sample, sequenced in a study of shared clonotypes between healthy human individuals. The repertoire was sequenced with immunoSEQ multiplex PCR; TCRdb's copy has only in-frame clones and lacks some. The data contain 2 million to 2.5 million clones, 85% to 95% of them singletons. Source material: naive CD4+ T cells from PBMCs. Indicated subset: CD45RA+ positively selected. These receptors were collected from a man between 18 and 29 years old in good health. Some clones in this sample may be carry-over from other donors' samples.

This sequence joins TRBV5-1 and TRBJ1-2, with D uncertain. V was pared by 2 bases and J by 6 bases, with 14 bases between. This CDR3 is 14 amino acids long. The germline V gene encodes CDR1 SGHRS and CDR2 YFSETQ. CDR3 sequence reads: CASSFGTPENGYTF. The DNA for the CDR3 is TGCGCCAGCAGCTTCGGTACACCCGAGAATGGCTACACCTTC.

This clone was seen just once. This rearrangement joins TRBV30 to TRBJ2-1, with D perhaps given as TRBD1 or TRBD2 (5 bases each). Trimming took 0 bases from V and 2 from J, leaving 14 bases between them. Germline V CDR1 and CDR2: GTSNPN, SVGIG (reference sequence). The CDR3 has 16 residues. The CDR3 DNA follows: TGTGCCTGGAGTGTAGAGGGGCTCCCAGCCTACAATGAGCAGTTCTTC. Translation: CAWSVEGLPAYNEQFF.

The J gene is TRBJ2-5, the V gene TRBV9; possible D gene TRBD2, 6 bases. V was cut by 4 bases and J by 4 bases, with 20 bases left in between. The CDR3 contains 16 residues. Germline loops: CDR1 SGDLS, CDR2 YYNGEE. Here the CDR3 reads CASSPPPGGFGETQYF. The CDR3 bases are TGTGCCAGCAGCCCTCCCCCCGGGGGATTCGGAGAGACCCAGTACTTC.

The CDR3: CATSRDHWAAGEQFF. CDR3 sequence (DNA): TGTGCCACCAGCAGAGATCATTGGGCGGCGGGTGAGCAGTTCTTC. The V gene is TRBV15, the J gene TRBJ2-1, with a tentative D call TRBD2 (5 bases). The CDR3 contains 15 residues. The ends were cut back, 0 bases at V and 9 bases at J, with 15 bases in the middle. Germline assignment: CDR1 LNHNV and CDR2 YYDKDF (reference sequence).

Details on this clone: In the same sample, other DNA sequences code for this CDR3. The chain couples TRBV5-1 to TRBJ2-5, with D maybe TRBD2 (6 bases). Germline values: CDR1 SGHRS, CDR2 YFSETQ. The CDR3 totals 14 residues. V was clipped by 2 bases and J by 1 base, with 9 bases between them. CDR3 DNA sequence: TGCGCCAGCAGCTTTGCGGGGACCCAAGAGACCCAGTACTTC. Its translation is CASSFAGTQETQYF.

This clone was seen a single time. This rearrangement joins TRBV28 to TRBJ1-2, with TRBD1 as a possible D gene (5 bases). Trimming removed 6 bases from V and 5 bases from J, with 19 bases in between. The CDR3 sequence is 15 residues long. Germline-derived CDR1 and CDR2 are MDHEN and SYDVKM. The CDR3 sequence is CASSGTPARAYGYTF. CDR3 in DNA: TGTGCCAGCAGCGGGACCCCCGCGCGGGCGTATGGCTACACCTTC.

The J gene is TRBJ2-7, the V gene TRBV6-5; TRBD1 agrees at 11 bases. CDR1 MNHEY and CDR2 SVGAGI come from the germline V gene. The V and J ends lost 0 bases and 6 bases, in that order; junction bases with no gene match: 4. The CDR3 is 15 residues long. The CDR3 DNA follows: TGTGCCAGCAGTTACTCGGGACAGGGGGGCCCCGAGCAGTACTTC. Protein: CASSYSGQGGPEQYF.

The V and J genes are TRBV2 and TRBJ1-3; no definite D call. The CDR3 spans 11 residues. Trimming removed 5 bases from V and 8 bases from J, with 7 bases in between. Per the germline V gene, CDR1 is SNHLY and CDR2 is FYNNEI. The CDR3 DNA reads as TGTGCCAGCAGTACCGGATACACCATATATTTT. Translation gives CASSTGYTIYF.

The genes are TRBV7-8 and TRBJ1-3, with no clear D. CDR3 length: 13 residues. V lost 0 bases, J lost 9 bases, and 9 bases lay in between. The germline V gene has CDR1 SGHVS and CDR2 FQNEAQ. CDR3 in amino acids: CASSLAGLSTIYF. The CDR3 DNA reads TGTGCCAGCAGCTTAGCCGGTCTCAGCACCATATATTTT.

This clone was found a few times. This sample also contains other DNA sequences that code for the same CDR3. DNA for the CDR3: TGTGCCAGCAGTTTAGGGACAGCTAACTATGGCTACACCTTC. Translated, it gives CASSLGTANYGYTF. This chain connects TRBV28 to TRBJ1-2; the match to TRBD1 covers 7 bases. With V trimmed by 2 bases and J by 0 bases, 0 bases remained unmatched. The CDR3 spans 14 residues. In germline, CDR1 is MDHEN, CDR2 SYDVKM.

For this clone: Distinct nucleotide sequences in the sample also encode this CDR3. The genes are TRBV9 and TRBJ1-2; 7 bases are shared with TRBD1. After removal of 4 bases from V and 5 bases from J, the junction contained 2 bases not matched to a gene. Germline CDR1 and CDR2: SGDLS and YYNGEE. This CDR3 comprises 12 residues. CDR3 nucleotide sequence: TGTGCCAGCAGCCCACAGGGGTATGGCTACACCTTC. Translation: CASSPQGYGYTF.

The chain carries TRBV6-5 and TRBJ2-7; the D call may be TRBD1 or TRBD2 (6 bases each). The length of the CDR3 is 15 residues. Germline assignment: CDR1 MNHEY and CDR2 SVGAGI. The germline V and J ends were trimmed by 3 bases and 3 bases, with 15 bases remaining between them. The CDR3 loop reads CASSYRGGLGYEQYF. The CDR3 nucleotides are TGTGCCAGCAGTTATCGAGGGGGGCTGGGCTACGAGCAGTACTTC.

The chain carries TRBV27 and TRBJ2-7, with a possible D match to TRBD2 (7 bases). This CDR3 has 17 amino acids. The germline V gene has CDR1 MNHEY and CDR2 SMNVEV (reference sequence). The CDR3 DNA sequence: TGTGCATGGGGGGGGGCCAGGGTTCTTCTACCCTCCTACGAGCAGTACTTC. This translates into CAWGGARVLLPSYEQYF.

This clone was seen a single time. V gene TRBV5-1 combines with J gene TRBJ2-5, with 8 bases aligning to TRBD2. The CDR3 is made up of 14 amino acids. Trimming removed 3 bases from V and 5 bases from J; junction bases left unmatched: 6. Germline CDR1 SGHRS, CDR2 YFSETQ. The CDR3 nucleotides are TGCGCCAGCAGCTCAGTAGCGGGAACGGAGACCCAGTACTTC. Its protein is CASSSVAGTETQYF.

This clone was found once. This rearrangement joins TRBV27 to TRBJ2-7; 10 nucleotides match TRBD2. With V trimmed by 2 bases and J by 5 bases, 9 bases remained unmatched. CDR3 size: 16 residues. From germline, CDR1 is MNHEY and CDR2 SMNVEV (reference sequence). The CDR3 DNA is TGTGCCAGCAGTTTAAGGTCTAGCGGGAGACTCGACGAGCAGTACTTC. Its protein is CASSLRSSGRLDEQYF.

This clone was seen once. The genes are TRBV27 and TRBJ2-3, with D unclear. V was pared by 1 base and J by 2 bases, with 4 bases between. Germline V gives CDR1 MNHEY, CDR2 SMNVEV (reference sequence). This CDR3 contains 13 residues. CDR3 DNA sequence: TGTGCCAGCAGTTTATACACCACAGATACGCAGTATTTT. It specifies CASSLYTTDTQYF.

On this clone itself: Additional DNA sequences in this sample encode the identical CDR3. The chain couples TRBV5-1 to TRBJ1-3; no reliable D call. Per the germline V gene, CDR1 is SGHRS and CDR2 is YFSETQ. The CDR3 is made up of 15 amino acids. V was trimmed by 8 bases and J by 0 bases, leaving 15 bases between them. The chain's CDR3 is CASSLAGSSGNTIYF. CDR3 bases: TGCGCCAGTTCCTTAGCAGGTTCCTCTGGAAACACCATATATTTT.

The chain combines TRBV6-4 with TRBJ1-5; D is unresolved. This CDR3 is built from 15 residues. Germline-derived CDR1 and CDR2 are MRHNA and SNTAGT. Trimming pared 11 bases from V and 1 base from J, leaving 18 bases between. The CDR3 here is CASKDEAVSNQPQHF. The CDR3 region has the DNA TGTGCCTCGAAGGATGAAGCGGTGAGCAATCAGCCCCAGCATTTT.

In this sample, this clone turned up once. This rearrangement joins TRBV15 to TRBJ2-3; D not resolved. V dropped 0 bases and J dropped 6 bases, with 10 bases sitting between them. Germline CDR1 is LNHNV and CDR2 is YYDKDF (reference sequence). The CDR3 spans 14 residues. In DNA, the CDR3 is TGTGCCACCAGCAGAGATTTTGGGTCGGATACGCAGTATTTT. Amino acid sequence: CATSRDFGSDTQYF. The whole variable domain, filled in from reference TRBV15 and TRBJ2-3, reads DAMVIQNPRYQVTQFGKPVTLSCSQTLNHNVMYWYQQKSSQAPKLLFHYYDKDFNNEADTPDNFQSRRPNTSFCFLDIRSPGLGDTAMYLCATSRDFGSDTQYFGPGTRLTVL.